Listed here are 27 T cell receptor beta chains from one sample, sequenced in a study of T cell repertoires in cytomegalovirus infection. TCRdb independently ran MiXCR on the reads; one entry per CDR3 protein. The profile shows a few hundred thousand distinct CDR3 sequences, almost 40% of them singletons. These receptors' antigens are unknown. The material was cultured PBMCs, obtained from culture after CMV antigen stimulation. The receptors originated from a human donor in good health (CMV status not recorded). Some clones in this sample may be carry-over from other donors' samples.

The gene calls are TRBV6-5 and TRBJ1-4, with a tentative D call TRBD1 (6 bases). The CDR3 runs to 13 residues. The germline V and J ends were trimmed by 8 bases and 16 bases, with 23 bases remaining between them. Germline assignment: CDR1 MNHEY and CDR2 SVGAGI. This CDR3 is CASGVGPTGRWFF. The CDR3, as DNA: TGTGCCAGCGGTGTTGGACCAACAGGGAGATGGTTTTTT.

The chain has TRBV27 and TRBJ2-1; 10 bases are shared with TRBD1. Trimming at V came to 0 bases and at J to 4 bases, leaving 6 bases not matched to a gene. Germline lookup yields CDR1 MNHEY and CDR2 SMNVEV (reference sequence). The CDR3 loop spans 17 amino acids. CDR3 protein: CASSLSRGQGLYNEQFF. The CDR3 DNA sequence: TGTGCCAGCAGTTTATCGAGGGGACAGGGGTTGTACAATGAGCAGTTCTTC.

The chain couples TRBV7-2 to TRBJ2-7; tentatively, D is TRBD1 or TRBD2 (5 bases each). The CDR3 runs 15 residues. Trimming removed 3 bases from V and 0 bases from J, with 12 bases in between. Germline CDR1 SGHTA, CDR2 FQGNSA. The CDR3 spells CASSLASGHSYEQYF. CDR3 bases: TGTGCCAGCAGCTTGGCCAGCGGACACTCCTACGAGCAGTACTTC.

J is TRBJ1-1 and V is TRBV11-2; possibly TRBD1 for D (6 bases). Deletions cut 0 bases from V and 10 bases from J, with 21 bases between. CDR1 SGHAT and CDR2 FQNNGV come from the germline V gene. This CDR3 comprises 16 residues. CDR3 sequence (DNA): TGTGCCAGCAGCTTAGAAGGGGGACCCCTCACCGGAGCAGCTTTCTTT. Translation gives CASSLEGGPLTGAAFF.

The CDR3: CASSPIPGGGTGELFF. CDR3 nucleotides: TGTGCCAGCAGCCCTATTCCGGGAGGAGGTACCGGGGAGCTGTTTTTT. The chain joins TRBV7-6 to TRBJ2-2, with 7 bases fitting TRBD2. With 5 bases clipped from V and 5 bases from J, the junction kept 11 bases outside the gene matches. The CDR3 has 16 residues. Germline values: CDR1 SGHVS, CDR2 FNYEAQ.

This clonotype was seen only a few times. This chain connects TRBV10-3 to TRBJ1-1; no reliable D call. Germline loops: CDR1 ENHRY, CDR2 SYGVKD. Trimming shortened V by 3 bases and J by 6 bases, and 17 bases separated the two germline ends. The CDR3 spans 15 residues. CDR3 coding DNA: TGTGCCATCAGTGACCCCTATCAGAGGCATTCTGAAGCTTTCTTT. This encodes CAISDPYQRHSEAFF.

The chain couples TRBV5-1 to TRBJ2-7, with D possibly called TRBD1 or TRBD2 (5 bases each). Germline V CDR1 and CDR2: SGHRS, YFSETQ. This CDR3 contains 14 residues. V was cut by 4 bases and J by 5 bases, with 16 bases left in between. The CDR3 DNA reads TGCGCCAGCAGCACTATCGCCGGGACCCACGAGCAGTACTTC. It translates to CASSTIAGTHEQYF.

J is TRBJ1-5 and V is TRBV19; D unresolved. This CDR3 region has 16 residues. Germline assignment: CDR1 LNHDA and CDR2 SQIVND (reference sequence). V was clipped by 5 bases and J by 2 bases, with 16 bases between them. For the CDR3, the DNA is TGTGCCAGTAGTCTATCTGGAGTGAGGGGCAATCAGCCCCAGCATTTT. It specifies CASSLSGVRGNQPQHF.

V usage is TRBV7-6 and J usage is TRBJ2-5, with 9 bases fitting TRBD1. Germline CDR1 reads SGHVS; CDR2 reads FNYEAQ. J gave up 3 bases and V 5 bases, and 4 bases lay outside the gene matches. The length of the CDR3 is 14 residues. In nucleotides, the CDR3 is TGTGCCAGCAGCCACACAGGGGGCGAAGAGACCCAGTACTTC. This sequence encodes CASSHTGGEETQYF. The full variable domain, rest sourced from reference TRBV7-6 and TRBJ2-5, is GAGVSQSPRYKVTKRGQDVALRCDPISGHVSLYWYRQALGQGPEFLTYFNYEAQQDKSGLPNDRFSAERPEGSISTLTIQRTEQRDSAMYRCASSHTGGEETQYFGPGTRLLVL.

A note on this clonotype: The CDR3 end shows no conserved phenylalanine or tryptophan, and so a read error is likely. CDR3 sequence: CSARGIGYNSPLHL. The CDR3 bases are TGCAGTGCTAGAGGGATCGGGTATAATTCACCCCTCCACCTT. The rearrangement uses TRBV20-1 and TRBJ1-6, with D unclear. This CDR3 has 14 residues. Germline V lookup: CDR1 DFQATT, CDR2 SNEGSKA (reference sequence). V lost 1 base and J 4 bases, leaving 8 bases between the germline ends.

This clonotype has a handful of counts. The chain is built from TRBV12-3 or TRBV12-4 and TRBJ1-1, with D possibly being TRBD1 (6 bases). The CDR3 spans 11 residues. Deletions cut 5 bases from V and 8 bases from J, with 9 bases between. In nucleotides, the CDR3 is TGTGCCAGCAGTGGGGGCCCGGAAGCTTTCTTT. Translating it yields CASSGGPEAFF.

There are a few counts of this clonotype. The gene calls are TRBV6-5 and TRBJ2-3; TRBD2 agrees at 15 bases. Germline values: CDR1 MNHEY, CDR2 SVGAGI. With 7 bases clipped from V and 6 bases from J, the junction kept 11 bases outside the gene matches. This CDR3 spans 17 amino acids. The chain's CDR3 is CASTGLAGGSYRDTQYF. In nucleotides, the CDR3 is TGTGCCAGCACCGGACTAGCGGGAGGGTCATATAGGGATACGCAGTATTTT.

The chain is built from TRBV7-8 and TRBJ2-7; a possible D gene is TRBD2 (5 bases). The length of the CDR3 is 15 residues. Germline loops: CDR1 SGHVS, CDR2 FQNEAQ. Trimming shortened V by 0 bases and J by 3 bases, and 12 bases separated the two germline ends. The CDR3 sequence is CASSLARGTSYEQYF. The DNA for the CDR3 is TGTGCCAGCAGCTTAGCTCGGGGAACCAGCTACGAGCAGTACTTC. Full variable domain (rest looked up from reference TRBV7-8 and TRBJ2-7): GAGVSQSPRYKVAKRGQDVALRCDPISGHVSLFWYQQALGQGPEFLTYFQNEAQLDKSGLPSDRFFAERPEGSVSTLKIQRTQQEDSAVYLCASSLARGTSYEQYFGPGTRLTVT.

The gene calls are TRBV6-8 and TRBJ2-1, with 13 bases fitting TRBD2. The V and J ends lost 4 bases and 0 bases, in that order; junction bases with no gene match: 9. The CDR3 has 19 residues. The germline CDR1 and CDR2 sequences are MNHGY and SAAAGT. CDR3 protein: CASSSGTSGTKHSYNEQFF. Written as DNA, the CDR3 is TGTGCCAGCAGTTCCGGGACTAGCGGGACCAAACACTCCTACAATGAGCAGTTCTTC.

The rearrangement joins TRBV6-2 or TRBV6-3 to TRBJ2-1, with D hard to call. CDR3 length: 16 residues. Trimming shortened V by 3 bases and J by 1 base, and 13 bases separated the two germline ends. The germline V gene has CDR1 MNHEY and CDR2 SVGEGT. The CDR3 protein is CASSYPGGISYNEQFF. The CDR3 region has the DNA TGTGCCAGCAGTTATCCAGGCGGAATTTCCTACAATGAGCAGTTCTTC.

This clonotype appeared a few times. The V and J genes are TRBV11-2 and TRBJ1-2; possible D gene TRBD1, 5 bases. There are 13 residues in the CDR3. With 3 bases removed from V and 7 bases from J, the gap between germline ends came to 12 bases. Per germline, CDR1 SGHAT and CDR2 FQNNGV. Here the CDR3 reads CASSFAPGGGYTF. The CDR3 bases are TGTGCCAGCAGCTTCGCGCCCGGGGGTGGCTACACCTTC.

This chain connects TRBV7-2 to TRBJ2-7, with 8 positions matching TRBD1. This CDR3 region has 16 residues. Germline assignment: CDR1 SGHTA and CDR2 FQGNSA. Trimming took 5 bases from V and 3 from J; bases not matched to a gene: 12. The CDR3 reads CASSGRTGRNYYEQYF. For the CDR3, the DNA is TGTGCCAGCAGCGGCCGGACAGGGAGGAACTACTACGAGCAGTACTTC.

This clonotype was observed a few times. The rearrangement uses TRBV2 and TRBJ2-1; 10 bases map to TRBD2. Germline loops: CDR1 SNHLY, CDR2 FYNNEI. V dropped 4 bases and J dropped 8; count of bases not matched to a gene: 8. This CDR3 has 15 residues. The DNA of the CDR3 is TGTGCCAGCAGTGCGCTAGCGGGAGTGGGTCATGAGCAGTTCTTC. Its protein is CASSALAGVGHEQFF.

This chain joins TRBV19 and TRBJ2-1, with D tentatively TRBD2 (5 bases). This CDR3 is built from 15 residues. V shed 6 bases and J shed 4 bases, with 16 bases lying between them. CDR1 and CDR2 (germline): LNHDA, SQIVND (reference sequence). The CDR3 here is CASSPGYPPYNEQFF. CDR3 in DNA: TGTGCCAGTAGCCCGGGATACCCCCCATACAATGAGCAGTTCTTC.

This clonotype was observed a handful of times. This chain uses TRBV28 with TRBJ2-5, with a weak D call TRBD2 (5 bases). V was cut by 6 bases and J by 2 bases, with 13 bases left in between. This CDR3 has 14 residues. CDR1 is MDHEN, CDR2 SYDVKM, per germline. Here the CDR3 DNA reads TGTGCCAGCAGGGGGTCCTGGACTCAAGAGACCCAGTACTTC. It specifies CASRGSWTQETQYF.

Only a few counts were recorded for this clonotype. The CDR3 protein is CASSLSRLYRTETQYF. The CDR3 DNA is TGTGCCAGCAGCTTAAGCCGGCTTTATCGTACGGAGACCCAGTACTTC. J is TRBJ2-5 and V is TRBV7-8, with D unclear. CDR1 and CDR2 from the germline V gene are SGHVS and FQNEAQ. The CDR3 contains 16 residues. The V end lost 2 bases, the J end lost 5 bases, and 18 bases lay between the germline ends.

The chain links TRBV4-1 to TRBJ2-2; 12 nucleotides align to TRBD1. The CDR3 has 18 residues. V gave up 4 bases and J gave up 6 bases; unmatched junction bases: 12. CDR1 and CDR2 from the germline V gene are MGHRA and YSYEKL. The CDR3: CASSLLGRDRGRSGELFF. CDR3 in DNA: TGCGCCAGCAGCCTTCTCGGCCGGGACAGGGGGCGGTCCGGGGAGCTGTTTTTT.

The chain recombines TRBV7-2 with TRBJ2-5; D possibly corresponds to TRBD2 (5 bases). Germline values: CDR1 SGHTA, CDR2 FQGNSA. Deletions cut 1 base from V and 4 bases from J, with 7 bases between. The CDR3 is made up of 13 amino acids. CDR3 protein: CASSLERAETQYF. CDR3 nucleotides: TGTGCCAGCAGCTTAGAGAGGGCAGAGACCCAGTACTTC.

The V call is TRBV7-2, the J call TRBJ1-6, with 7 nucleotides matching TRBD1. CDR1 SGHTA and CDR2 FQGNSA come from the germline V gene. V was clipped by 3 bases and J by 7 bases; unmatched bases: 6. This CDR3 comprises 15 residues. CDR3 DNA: TGTGCCAGCAGCTTGGAGACAGGGAGAAATTCACCCCTCCACTTT. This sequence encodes CASSLETGRNSPLHF.

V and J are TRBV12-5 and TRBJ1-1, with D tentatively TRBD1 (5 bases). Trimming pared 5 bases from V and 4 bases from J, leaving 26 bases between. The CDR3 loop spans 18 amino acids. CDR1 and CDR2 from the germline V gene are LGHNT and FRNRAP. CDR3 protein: CASGPSRGGVGLGTEAFF. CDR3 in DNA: TGTGCTAGTGGTCCAAGCCGCGGGGGGGTGGGGTTGGGCACTGAAGCTTTCTTT.

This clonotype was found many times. The CDR3 region has the DNA TGTGCCAGCAGACGCTGGGCAGGGGACACTGAAGCTTTCTTT. This encodes CASRRWAGDTEAFF. The chain has TRBV7-2 and TRBJ1-1; possibly TRBD1 for D (6 bases). Per germline, CDR1 SGHTA and CDR2 FQGNSA. V lost 6 bases to trimming and J lost 3 bases, with 14 bases between them. There are 14 residues in the CDR3.

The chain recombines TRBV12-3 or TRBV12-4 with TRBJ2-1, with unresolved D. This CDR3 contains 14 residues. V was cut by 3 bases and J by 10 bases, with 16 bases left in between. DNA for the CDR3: TGTGCCAGCAGTTTTTCCCCGGGCCCAGGCGAGCAGTTCTTC. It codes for CASSFSPGPGEQFF.